The present entry profiles one T cell receptor beta chain with its context. Its antigen remains unknown. V lost 0 bases and J 4 bases, leaving 21 bases between the germline ends. The CDR3 consists of 18 residues. The germline V gene encodes CDR1 SGHTA and CDR2 FQGNSA. These data belong to a study of regulatory T cells in long-lasting Graves disease. Indicated time point: persistent/refractory GD, antithyroid drugs over 5 years with positive TRAb. Following extraction of RNA from PBMCs, that RNA was used to make the TCR library. Patients came from an endocrinology department in Xi'an, China. Building of the TCR beta libraries involved iRepertoire HTBI primers and Arm-PCR of CDR3 regions. TCRdb reprocessed the multiplex PCR reads via MiXCR and lists one record per CDR3 protein. The repertoire consists of a few hundred thousand distinct CDR3 sequences, with 23% occurring once and the leading ten covering approximately 25%.

Study-level findings and limits: A greater number of public clonotypes (approximately 2,500) was shared by persistent patients than by new patients (over 900).

Sequences were derived from peripheral blood mononuclear cells (PBMCs), sampled when the disease was refractory, from a patient treated with antithyroid drugs. V gene TRBV7-2 combines with J gene TRBJ2-5, with a weak D call TRBD2 (6 bases). The sequence came from a female donor with Graves disease. The CDR3 spells CASSLAPLSAGPSETQYF. In DNA form, the CDR3 reads TGTGCCAGCAGCTTAGCGCCTTTGTCGGCGGGACCGTCAGAGACCCAGTACTTC.